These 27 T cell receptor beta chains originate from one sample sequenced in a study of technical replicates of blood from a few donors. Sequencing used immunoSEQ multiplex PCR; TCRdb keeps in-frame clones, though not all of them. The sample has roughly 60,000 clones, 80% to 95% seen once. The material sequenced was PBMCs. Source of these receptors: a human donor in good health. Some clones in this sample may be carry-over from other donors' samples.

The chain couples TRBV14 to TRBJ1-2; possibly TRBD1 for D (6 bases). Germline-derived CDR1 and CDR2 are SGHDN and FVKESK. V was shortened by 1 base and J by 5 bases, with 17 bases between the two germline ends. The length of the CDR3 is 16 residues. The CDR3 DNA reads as TGTGCCAGCAGCCAAGGGCCCACAGGGACCACTTATGGCTACACCTTC. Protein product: CASSQGPTGTTYGYTF.

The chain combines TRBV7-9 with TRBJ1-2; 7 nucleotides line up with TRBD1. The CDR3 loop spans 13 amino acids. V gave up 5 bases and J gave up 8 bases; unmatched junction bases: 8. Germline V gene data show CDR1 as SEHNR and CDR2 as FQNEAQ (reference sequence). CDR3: CASSPGQPYGYTF. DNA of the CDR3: TGTGCCAGCAGCCCGGGACAGCCATACGGCTACACCTTC.

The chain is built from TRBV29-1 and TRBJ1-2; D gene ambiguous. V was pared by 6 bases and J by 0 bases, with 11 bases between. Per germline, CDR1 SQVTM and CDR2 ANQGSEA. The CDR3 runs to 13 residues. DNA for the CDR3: TGCAGCGTAGGCCCACAGACTAACTATGGCTACACCTTC. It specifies CSVGPQTNYGYTF.

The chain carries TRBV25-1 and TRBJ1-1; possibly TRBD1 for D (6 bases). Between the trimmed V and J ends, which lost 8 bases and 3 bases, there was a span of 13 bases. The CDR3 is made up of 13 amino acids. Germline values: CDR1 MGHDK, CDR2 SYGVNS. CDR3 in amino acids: CASGNQGYTEAFF. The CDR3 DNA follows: TGTGCCAGCGGGAATCAGGGGTACACTGAAGCTTTCTTT.

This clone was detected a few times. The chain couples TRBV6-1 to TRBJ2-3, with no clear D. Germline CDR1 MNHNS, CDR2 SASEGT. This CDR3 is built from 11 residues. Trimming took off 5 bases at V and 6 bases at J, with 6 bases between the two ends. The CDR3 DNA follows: TGTGCCAGCAGTACTGTGGATACGCAGTATTTT. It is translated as CASSTVDTQYF.

CDR3 DNA: TGTGCCAGCAGCTCAACTCTACGTAATTCACCCCTCCACTTT. It yields the protein CASSSTLRNSPLHF. V is TRBV7-8 and J is TRBJ1-6, with D unresolved. This CDR3 is built from 14 residues. V gave up 4 bases and J gave up 6 bases, with 10 bases separating them. CDR1 is SGHVS and CDR2 is FQNEAQ in the germline V gene.

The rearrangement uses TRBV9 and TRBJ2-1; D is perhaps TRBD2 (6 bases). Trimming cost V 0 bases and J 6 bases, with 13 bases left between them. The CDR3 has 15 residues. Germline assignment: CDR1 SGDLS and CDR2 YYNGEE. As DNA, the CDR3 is TGTGCCAGCAGCGTAGTGGGAGGCGGCGGCAATGAGCAGTTCTTC. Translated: CASSVVGGGGNEQFF.

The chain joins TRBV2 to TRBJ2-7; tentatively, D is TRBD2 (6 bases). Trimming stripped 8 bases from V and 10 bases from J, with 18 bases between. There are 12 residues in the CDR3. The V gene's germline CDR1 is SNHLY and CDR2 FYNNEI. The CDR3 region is CASREEGYGQYF. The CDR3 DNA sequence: TGTGCCAGCCGCGAGGAGGGGTACGGTCAGTACTTC. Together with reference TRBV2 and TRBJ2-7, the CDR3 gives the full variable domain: EPEVTQTPSHQVTQMGQEVILRCVPISNHLYFYWYRQILGQKVEFLVSFYNNEISEKSEIFDDQFSVERPDGSNFTLKIRSTKLEDSAMYFCASREEGYGQYFGPGTRLTVT.

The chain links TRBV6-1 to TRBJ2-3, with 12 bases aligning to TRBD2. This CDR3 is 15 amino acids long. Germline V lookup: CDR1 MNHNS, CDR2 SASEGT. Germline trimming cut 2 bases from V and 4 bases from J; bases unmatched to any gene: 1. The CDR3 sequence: CASSELAGGPDTQYF. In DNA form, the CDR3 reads TGTGCCAGCAGTGAACTAGCGGGGGGGCCAGATACGCAGTATTTT.

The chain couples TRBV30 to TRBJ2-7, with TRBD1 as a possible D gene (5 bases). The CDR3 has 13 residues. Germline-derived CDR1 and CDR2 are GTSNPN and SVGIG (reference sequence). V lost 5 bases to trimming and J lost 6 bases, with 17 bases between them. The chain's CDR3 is CAWRPRAVVEQYF. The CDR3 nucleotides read TGTGCCTGGCGTCCCAGGGCCGTTGTCGAGCAGTACTTC.

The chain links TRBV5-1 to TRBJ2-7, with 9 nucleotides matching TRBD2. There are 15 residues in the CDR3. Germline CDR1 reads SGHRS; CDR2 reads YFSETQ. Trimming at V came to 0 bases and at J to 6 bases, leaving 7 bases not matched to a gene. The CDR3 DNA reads TGCGCCAGCAGCTTGGGCCAGCGGGAGGTGGGCGAGCAGTACTTC. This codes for CASSLGQREVGEQYF.

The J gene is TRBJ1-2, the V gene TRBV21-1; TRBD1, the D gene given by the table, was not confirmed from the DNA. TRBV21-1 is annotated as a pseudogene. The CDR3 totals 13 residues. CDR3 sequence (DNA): TGTGCCAGCGTCACCACAGGGTGGTATGGCTACACCTTC. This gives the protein CASVTTGWYGYTF.

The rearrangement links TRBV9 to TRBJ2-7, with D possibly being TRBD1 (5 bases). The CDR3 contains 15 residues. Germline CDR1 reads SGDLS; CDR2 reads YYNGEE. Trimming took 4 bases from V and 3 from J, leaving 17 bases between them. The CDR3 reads CASSPRSGYGYEQYF. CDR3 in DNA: TGTGCCAGCAGCCCCCGTTCAGGGTACGGCTACGAGCAGTACTTC.

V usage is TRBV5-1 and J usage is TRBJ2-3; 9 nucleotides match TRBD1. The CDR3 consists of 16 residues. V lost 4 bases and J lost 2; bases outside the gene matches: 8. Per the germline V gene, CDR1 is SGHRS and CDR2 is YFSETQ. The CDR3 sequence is CASSPGTGILTDTQYF. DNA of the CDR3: TGCGCCAGCAGCCCCGGGACAGGGATACTCACAGATACGCAGTATTTT.

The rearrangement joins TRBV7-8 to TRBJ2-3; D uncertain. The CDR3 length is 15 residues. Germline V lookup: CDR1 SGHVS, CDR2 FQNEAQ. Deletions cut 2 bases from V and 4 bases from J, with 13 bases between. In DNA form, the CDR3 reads TGTGCCAGCAGCTTATTCGCCACAGCACCAGATACGCAGTATTTT. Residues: CASSLFATAPDTQYF.

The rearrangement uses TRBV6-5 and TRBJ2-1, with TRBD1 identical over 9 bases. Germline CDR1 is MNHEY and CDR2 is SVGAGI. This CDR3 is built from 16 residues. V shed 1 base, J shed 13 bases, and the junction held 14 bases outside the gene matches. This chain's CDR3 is CASSYLLQGANGPQFF. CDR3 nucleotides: TGTGCCAGCAGTTACTTGTTACAGGGGGCTAACGGTCCCCAGTTCTTC.

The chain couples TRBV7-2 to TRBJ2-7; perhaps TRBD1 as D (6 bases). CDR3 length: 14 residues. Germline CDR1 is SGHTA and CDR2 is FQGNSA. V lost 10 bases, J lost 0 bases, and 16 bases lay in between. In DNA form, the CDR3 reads TGTGCCACTTCGGACAGTCACCCCTCCTACGAGCAGTACTTC. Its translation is CATSDSHPSYEQYF.

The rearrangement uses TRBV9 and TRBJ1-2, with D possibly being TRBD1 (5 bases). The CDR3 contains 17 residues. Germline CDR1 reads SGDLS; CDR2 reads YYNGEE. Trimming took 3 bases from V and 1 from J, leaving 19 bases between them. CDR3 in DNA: TGTGCCAGCAGCGGGGCTATTGGGGCCGGGCTTAACTATGGCTACACCTTC. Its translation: CASSGAIGAGLNYGYTF.

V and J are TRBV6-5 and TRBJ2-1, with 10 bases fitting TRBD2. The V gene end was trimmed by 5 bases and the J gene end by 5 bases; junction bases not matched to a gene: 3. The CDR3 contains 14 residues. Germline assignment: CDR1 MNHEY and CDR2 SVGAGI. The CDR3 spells CASSKGLANNEQFF. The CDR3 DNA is TGTGCCAGCAGTAAGGGACTAGCGAACAATGAGCAGTTCTTC.

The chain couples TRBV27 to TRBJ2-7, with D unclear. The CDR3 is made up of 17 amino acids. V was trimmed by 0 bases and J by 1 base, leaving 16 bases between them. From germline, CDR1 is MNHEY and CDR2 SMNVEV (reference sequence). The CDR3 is CASSLSAADALSYEQYF. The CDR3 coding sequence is TGTGCCAGCAGTTTATCGGCGGCCGACGCTCTTTCCTACGAGCAGTACTTC.

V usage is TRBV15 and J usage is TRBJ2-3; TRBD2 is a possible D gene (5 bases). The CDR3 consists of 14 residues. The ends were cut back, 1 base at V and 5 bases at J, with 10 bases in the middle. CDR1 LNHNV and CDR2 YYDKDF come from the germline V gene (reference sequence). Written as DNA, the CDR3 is TGTGCCACCAGCAGAGCGGCGGGCCTAGATACGCAGTATTTT. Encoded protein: CATSRAAGLDTQYF.

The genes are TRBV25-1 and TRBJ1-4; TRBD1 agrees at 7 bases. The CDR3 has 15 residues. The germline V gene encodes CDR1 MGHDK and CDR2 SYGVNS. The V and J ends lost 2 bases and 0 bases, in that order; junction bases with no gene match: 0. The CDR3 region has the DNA TGTGCCAGCAGTGAAACAGGGGCAACTAATGAAAAACTGTTTTTT. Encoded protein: CASSETGATNEKLFF.

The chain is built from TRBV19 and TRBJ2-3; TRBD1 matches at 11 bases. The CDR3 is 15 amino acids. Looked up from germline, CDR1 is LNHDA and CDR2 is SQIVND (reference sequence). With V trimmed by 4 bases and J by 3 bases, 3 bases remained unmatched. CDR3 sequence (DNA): TGTGCCAGTAGTACGGGACAGGGGGAAACAGATACGCAGTATTTT. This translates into CASSTGQGETDTQYF.

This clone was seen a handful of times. CDR3 nucleotide sequence: TGTGCCAGCAGCAACCGGGACAGGGGAACTGAAGCTTTCTTT. Protein product: CASSNRDRGTEAFF. The chain recombines TRBV5-4 with TRBJ1-1; 10 nucleotides align to TRBD1. The junction had 5 bases not matched to a gene; V was cut back by 4 bases and J by 5 bases. Germline V CDR1 and CDR2: SGHNT, YYREEE (reference sequence). The CDR3 runs to 14 residues.

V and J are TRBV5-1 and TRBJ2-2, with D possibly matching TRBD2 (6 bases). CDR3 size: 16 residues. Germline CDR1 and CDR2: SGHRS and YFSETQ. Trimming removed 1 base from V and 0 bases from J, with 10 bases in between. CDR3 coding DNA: TGCGCCAGCAGCTTGTTAGCGGAAACGAACACCGGGGAGCTGTTTTTT. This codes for CASSLLAETNTGELFF.

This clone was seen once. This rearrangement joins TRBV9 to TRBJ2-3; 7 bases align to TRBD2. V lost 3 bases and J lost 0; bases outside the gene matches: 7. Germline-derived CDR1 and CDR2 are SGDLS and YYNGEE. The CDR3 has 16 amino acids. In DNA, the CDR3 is TGTGCCAGCAGCGAGTGGGTGGGGGGGAGCACAGATACGCAGTATTTT. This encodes CASSEWVGGSTDTQYF.

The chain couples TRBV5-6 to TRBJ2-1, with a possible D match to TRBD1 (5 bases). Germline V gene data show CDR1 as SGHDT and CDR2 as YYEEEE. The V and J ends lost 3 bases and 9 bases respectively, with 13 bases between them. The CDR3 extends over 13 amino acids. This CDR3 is CASSSTGHVEQFF. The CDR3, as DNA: TGTGCCAGCAGCTCAACCGGACATGTTGAGCAGTTCTTC. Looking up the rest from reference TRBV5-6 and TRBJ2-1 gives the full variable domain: DAGVTQSPTHLIKTRGQQVTLRCSPKSGHDTVSWYQQALGQGPQFIFQYYEEEERQRGNFPDRFSGHQFPNYSSELNVNALLLGDSALYLCASSSTGHVEQFFGPGTRLTVL.